Listed below are T cell receptor beta chains from one sample, sequenced in a study of T-cell memory formation after mild COVID-19. TCRdb reprocessed the 5' RACE reads with MiXCR, giving one entry per CDR3 protein. The sample has 250,000 to 350,000 distinct CDR3 sequences, roughly 15% seen once. The material sequenced was PBMCs or a T cell subset sorted from them (not recorded which). These receptors were taken from a man between 18 and 35 years old who had mild COVID-19 (a few samples of this study predate the infection). Cell type and time point are not known. Each CDR3 is given without its conserved first and last residue.

v_call | cdr3_aa
TRBV15 | ATSRDPGGRETQY
TRBV7-2 | ASSLDIAGGHNEQF
TRBV9 | ASSVAGGPNIEQF
TRBV20-1 | SAEGARANYGYT
TRBV6-1 | ASSGRAQAHPGELF
TRBV4-1 | ASSQVNRGGYEQY
TRBV29-1 | SVVRGTGELF
TRBV2 | ASTGQGRGQF
TRBV20-1 | SARGRSYEQY
TRBV12-3/TRBV12-4 | ASSPSGGLSDTQY
TRBV7-2 | ASRLTEGIQPQH
TRBV4-1 | ASSPLAGDEQY
TRBV7-3 | ASSSLGTYNEQF
TRBV7-6 | ASSFPRDQRTQY
TRBV25-1 | ASSERLYQETQY
TRBV12-3/TRBV12-4 | ASSFMGFGEKLF
TRBV5-5 | ASSLGWHSPIGETQY
TRBV7-9 | ASSSDELLQY
TRBV7-2 | ASSSRQGRNTIY
TRBV6-6 | ASSHPPSYSGNTIY
TRBV10-3 | AISEGQNTGELF
TRBV29-1 | SVDGAESEKLF
TRBV12-3/TRBV12-4 | ASSFSAGQGGRTF
TRBV5-1 | ASSLAGRDEQY
TRBV24-1 | ATSDPGQGIDTQY
TRBV14 | ASSRTSGGQTRTYEQY
TRBV5-1 | ASSLVGELEAF
TRBV7-6 | ASSLGLAITDTQY
TRBV3-1 | ASSQDRGGQVTEAF